The 21 T cell receptor beta chains reported below all come from one sample, sequenced in a study of blood T cell repertoires in COVID-19. TCRdb's table, derived via immunoSEQ multiplex PCR, lists solely in-frame clones and lacks some. The sample consists of roughly 300,000 clones, approximately 85% of them appearing once. Sequenced input: peripheral blood. These receptors were obtained from a man aged 18 to 29 with active or convalescent COVID-19.

This chain joins TRBV3-1 (or the pseudogene TRBV3-2) and TRBJ1-5; TRBD1 is a possible D gene (6 bases). Deletions cut 1 base from V and 2 bases from J, with 9 bases between. The germline CDR1 and CDR2 sequences are LGHDT and YNNKEL (reference sequence). The CDR3 loop spans 15 amino acids. The DNA of the CDR3 is TGTGCCAGCAGCCAAGGGGGGCTGGGCAATCAGCCCCAGCATTTT. It specifies CASSQGGLGNQPQHF.

This clone has a handful of counts. This chain uses TRBV5-1 with TRBJ1-1; 7 nucleotides match TRBD1. The CDR3 contains 16 residues. J lost 6 bases, V lost 2 bases, and 13 bases had no gene match. Per germline, CDR1 SGHRS and CDR2 YFSETQ. CDR3 nucleotides: TGCGCCAGCAGCTTCCTGGAGGGGGCTCCACCTGCTGAAGCTTTCTTT. As protein: CASSFLEGAPPAEAFF.

V is TRBV9 and J is TRBJ2-3; D not certain. The germline gives CDR1 SGDLS, CDR2 YYNGEE. The CDR3 is 13 residues long. Between the trimmed V and J ends, which lost 4 bases and 5 bases, there was a span of 11 bases. The CDR3 sequence is CASSPEVRDTQYF. Written as DNA, the CDR3 is TGTGCCAGCAGCCCTGAGGTACGAGATACGCAGTATTTT.

As to this clone: Other DNA sequences in the same sample also yield this CDR3. The chain links TRBV12-3 or TRBV12-4 to TRBJ1-1, with D hard to call. V lost 4 bases to trimming and J lost 6 bases, with 6 bases between them. This CDR3 has 11 residues. The CDR3 DNA reads as TGTGCCAGCAGTTCGGGTCCTGAAGCTTTCTTT. This gives the protein CASSSGPEAFF.

This rearrangement joins TRBV6-1 to TRBJ2-3; D is unclear. This CDR3 contains 13 residues. The germline CDR1 and CDR2 sequences are MNHNS and SASEGT. V lost 2 bases and J lost 4, with 7 bases in between. CDR3 nucleotide sequence: TGTGCCAGCAGTGAAAGGCTAGCAGATACGCAGTATTTT. Encoded protein: CASSERLADTQYF.

The chain joins TRBV10-2 to TRBJ2-7; 9 nucleotides match TRBD1. V lost 6 bases to trimming and J lost 3 bases; unmatched junction nucleotides: 6. Germline CDR1 reads WSHSY; CDR2 reads SAAADI. This CDR3 is built from 14 residues. As DNA, the CDR3 is TGCGCCAGCAGCGGGACAGGGATTCGCTACGAGCAGTACTTC. Protein: CASSGTGIRYEQYF.

In DNA, the CDR3 is TGTGCCAGCAGTGAATGGGGGACAGGGGGAGGCCGGGAGCAGTTCTTC. This encodes CASSEWGTGGGREQFF. The V and J genes are TRBV6-1 and TRBJ2-1; 11 bases map to TRBD1. The CDR3 consists of 16 residues. Per the germline V gene, CDR1 is MNHNS and CDR2 is SASEGT. Trimming at V came to 2 bases and at J to 10 bases, leaving 10 bases not matched to a gene.

The rearrangement links TRBV6-5 to TRBJ1-2; 7 positions agree with TRBD1. Germline CDR1 and CDR2: MNHEY and SVGAGI. V lost 2 bases and J lost 7; bases outside the gene matches: 13. The CDR3 extends over 16 amino acids. This chain's CDR3 is CASSYRGRGVQSGYTF. Written as DNA, the CDR3 is TGTGCCAGCAGTTACAGGGGGCGCGGGGTTCAGTCTGGCTACACCTTC.

The genes are TRBV7-8 and TRBJ2-5, with D possibly matching TRBD1 (6 bases). CDR3 length: 16 amino acids. Germline CDR1 SGHVS, CDR2 FQNEAQ. V was trimmed by 2 bases and J by 2 bases, leaving 15 bases between them. CDR3: CASSLTVVRGQETQYF. The DNA for the CDR3 is TGTGCCAGCAGCTTAACGGTAGTTAGGGGGCAAGAGACCCAGTACTTC.

This clone has more than one count but fewer than ten. The chain employs TRBV5-1 and TRBJ1-1; D gene unclear. The CDR3 is 14 residues long. V lost 4 bases to trimming and J lost 0 bases, with 10 bases between them. Germline-derived CDR1 and CDR2 are SGHRS and YFSETQ. CDR3 DNA: TGCGCCAGCAGCGTGGGTGGCATGAACACTGAAGCTTTCTTT. Its translation is CASSVGGMNTEAFF.

The J gene is TRBJ1-5, the V gene TRBV19; TRBD1 matches at 9 bases. The CDR3 runs to 14 residues. V trimming: 11 bases; J trimming: 6 bases; junction bases outside the gene matches: 11. The germline gives CDR1 LNHDA, CDR2 SQIVND (reference sequence). DNA of the CDR3: TGTGCCTGTTCAGGGGGACAGGGCAGTCAGCCCCAGCATTTT. Encoded protein: CACSGGQGSQPQHF. Full variable domain (missing parts from reference TRBV19 and TRBJ1-5): DGGITQSPKYLFRKEGQNVTLSCEQNLNHDAMYWYRQDPGQGLRLIYYSQIVNDFQKGDIAEGYSVSREKKESFPLTVTSAQKNPTAFYLCACSGGQGSQPQHFGDGTRLSIL.

A few counts support this clone. The V and J genes are TRBV9 and TRBJ2-5; maybe TRBD2 (7 bases). Trimming shortened V by 0 bases and J by 6 bases, and 12 bases separated the two germline ends. CDR3 length equals 14 residues. CDR1 and CDR2 (germline): SGDLS, YYNGEE. CDR3 bases: TGTGCCAGCAGCGTAGTCGGGGGGCGGAAGACCCAGTACTTC. Its protein product is CASSVVGGRKTQYF.

The sample holds one count of this clone. The gene calls are TRBV9 and TRBJ2-3; 8 bases match TRBD1. From germline, CDR1 is SGDLS and CDR2 YYNGEE. The V gene end was trimmed by 3 bases and the J gene end by 2 bases; junction bases not matched to a gene: 5. This CDR3 is built from 15 residues. In DNA form, the CDR3 reads TGTGCCAGCAGCGCCCAGGGGGCGCACACAGATACGCAGTATTTT. It encodes CASSAQGAHTDTQYF.

The chain recombines TRBV14 with TRBJ2-1, with TRBD1 identical over 7 bases. Germline V gene lookup returns CDR1 SGHDN and CDR2 FVKESK. V shed 4 bases and J 5 bases; nucleotides not matched to a gene: 14. CDR3 length: 17 residues. In DNA, the CDR3 is TGTGCCAGCAGCCGCCCCGAGGGGGCCCTCGGGCACAATGAGCAGTTCTTC. Encoded protein: CASSRPEGALGHNEQFF.

The chain joins TRBV7-9 to TRBJ1-1; no definite D call. This CDR3 spans 16 amino acids. V lost 2 bases to trimming and J lost 1 base, with 14 bases between them. Germline V gene sequence: CDR1 SEHNR, CDR2 FQNEAQ (reference sequence). This CDR3 reads CASSLSPGIGNTEAFF. The DNA of the CDR3 is TGTGCCAGCAGCTTATCCCCGGGAATAGGGAACACTGAAGCTTTCTTT.

Written as DNA, the CDR3 is TGTGCCAGCAGTCCACCAAGGGTAGGGGTAATAAATTCACCCCTCCACTTT. Translation gives CASSPPRVGVINSPLHF. This chain connects TRBV7-9 to TRBJ1-6; tentative D call: TRBD1 (5 bases). The germline CDR1 and CDR2 sequences are SEHNR and FQNEAQ (reference sequence). Trimming stripped 6 bases from V and 7 bases from J, with 22 bases between. The CDR3 extends over 17 amino acids.

The chain has TRBV6-2 or TRBV6-3 and TRBJ1-5; 9 positions agree with TRBD1. Germline V gene lookup returns CDR1 MNHEY and CDR2 SVGEGT. This CDR3 is built from 14 residues. Germline trimming cut 5 bases from V and 7 bases from J; bases unmatched to any gene: 6. The CDR3 here is CASSPGQGYQPQHF. In nucleotides, the CDR3 is TGTGCCAGCAGTCCCGGACAGGGGTACCAGCCCCAGCATTTT.

The chain links TRBV5-4 to TRBJ1-1; no clear D. V gave up 3 bases and J gave up 0 bases, with 12 bases separating them. The CDR3 length is 15 residues. Per the germline V gene, CDR1 is SGHNT and CDR2 is YYREEE (reference sequence). Here the CDR3 reads CASSSIEHMNTEAFF. Here the CDR3 DNA reads TGTGCCAGCAGCTCGATCGAACATATGAACACTGAAGCTTTCTTT.

The J gene is TRBJ1-2, the V gene TRBV5-5; D uncertain. The V gene's germline CDR1 is SGHKS and CDR2 YYEKEE (reference sequence). The CDR3 length is 13 residues. Deletions cut 0 bases from V and 2 bases from J, with 5 bases between. CDR3 nucleotides: TGTGCCAGCAGCTTGGAAATAAACTATGGCTACACCTTC. This translates into CASSLEINYGYTF.

This clone showed up just once. The chain links TRBV6-5 to TRBJ2-3, with D perhaps TRBD2 (7 bases). V was cut by 3 bases and J by 1 base, with 11 bases left in between. The CDR3 loop spans 15 amino acids. Germline-derived CDR1 and CDR2 are MNHEY and SVGAGI. The CDR3 DNA is TGTGCCAGCAGTTATTCGGGGGGCCGCACAGATACGCAGTATTTT. This encodes CASSYSGGRTDTQYF.

The chain couples TRBV4-1 to TRBJ2-2, with 14 positions matching TRBD2. The CDR3 is 16 residues long. V dropped 4 bases and J dropped 7; count of bases not matched to a gene: 5. The germline V gene encodes CDR1 MGHRA and CDR2 YSYEKL. The chain's CDR3 is CASSLRGLAGDGELFF. The CDR3, as DNA: TGCGCCAGCAGCCTCCGGGGACTAGCGGGGGACGGGGAGCTGTTTTTT.